The rows below give T cell receptor beta chains drawn from one sample of a study of blood T cell repertoires in COVID-19. TCRdb's table, derived via immunoSEQ multiplex PCR, lists solely in-frame clones and lacks some. The profile shows 35,000 to 40,000 clones, 70% to 90% of them singletons. Material for sequencing was peripheral blood. The receptors come from a man aged 70 or older with active COVID-19. The CDR3 runs from the conserved cysteine through the conserved F or W. Each record gives: V gene, clone size, J gene, D gene, CDR3 DNA, CDR3 protein. The D gene is left open where the match is weak. Size is omitted from some rows. Given values are once, few, many or a class for expanded clones.

V gene: TRBV7-2
clone size: once
J gene: TRBJ2-5
D gene: TRBD2
CDR3 DNA: TGTGCCAGCAGCCGTAGCGGGAGTGGGGAGACCCAGTACTTC
CDR3 protein: CASSRSGSGETQYF

V gene: TRBV30
clone size: -
J gene: TRBJ2-2
D gene: -
CDR3 DNA: TGTGCCTGGAACTCAGGATTTAACACCGGGGAGCTGTTTTTT
CDR3 protein: CAWNSGFNTGELFF

V gene: TRBV4-3
clone size: -
J gene: TRBJ1-1
D gene: -
CDR3 DNA: TGCGCCAGCAGCCAAGGAACGTGGGAGAGGAACACTGAAGCTTTCTTT
CDR3 protein: CASSQGTWERNTEAFF

V gene: TRBV30
clone size: -
J gene: TRBJ2-1
D gene: -
CDR3 DNA: TGTGCCTGGAGCCCAGGGCGATATGAGCAGTTCTTC
CDR3 protein: CAWSPGRYEQFF

V gene: TRBV9
clone size: -
J gene: TRBJ2-5
D gene: -
CDR3 DNA: TGTGCCAGCAGCCCCGGGGATTTACGAGGGGAGACCCAGTACTTC
CDR3 protein: CASSPGDLRGETQYF

V gene: TRBV7-3
clone size: -
J gene: TRBJ2-7
D gene: -
CDR3 DNA: TGTGCCAGCAGCTTAGGGGCAGGGCTAAATTACGAGCAGTACTTC
CDR3 protein: CASSLGAGLNYEQYF

V gene: TRBV25-1
clone size: -
J gene: TRBJ1-3
D gene: -
CDR3 DNA: TGTGCCAGCAGTGAATTTTCGGCTGGAAACACCATATATTTT
CDR3 protein: CASSEFSAGNTIYF

V gene: TRBV6-6
clone size: -
J gene: TRBJ1-2
D gene: -
CDR3 DNA: TGTGCCAGCAGTTACCTCCGGGACATGAGGAATGGCTACACCTTC
CDR3 protein: CASSYLRDMRNGYTF

V gene: TRBV5-1
clone size: once
J gene: TRBJ2-1
D gene: TRBD2
CDR3 DNA: TGCGCCAGCAGCCCGGTAGCGGGAGGGCGGTACAATGAGCAGTTCTTC
CDR3 protein: CASSPVAGGRYNEQFF

V gene: TRBV19
clone size: -
J gene: TRBJ1-5
D gene: TRBD1
CDR3 DNA: TGTGCCAGTAGTATGAGCCGGGACAGGGGCAATCAGCCCCAGCATTTT
CDR3 protein: CASSMSRDRGNQPQHF

V gene: TRBV5-5
clone size: -
J gene: TRBJ2-7
D gene: -
CDR3 DNA: TGTGCCAGCAGCTTCGTCGGGGCCTACGAGCAGTACTTC
CDR3 protein: CASSFVGAYEQYF

V gene: TRBV6-5
clone size: -
J gene: TRBJ1-1
D gene: TRBD1
CDR3 DNA: TGTGCCAGCAGTTACGTCGGCAGGGGGCGAGCCACTGAAGCTTTCTTT
CDR3 protein: CASSYVGRGRATEAFF

V gene: TRBV3-1/TRBV3-2
clone size: -
J gene: TRBJ1-2
D gene: TRBD1
CDR3 DNA: TGTGCCAGCAGCCAAGGGAGGGGGCAGGGTGAAGGCTACACCTTC
CDR3 protein: CASSQGRGQGEGYTF

V gene: TRBV4-2
clone size: -
J gene: TRBJ2-5
D gene: -
CDR3 DNA: TGTGCCAGCAGCCAAGGACTAGAAGAAGAGACCCAGTACTTC
CDR3 protein: CASSQGLEEETQYF

V gene: TRBV10-3
clone size: -
J gene: TRBJ2-1
D gene: -
CDR3 DNA: TGTGCCACCACAGAGCTGAATCTCAATGAGCAGTTCTTC
CDR3 protein: CATTELNLNEQFF

V gene: TRBV6-5
clone size: -
J gene: TRBJ2-1
D gene: TRBD1
CDR3 DNA: TGTGCCAGCAGTTACCCGCAGGGGGCGTCCAGTGAGCAGTTCTTC
CDR3 protein: CASSYPQGASSEQFF

V gene: TRBV19
clone size: -
J gene: TRBJ1-3
D gene: -
CDR3 DNA: TGTGCCAGTAGCGACACCTCTGTAGGTGGAAACACCATATATTTT
CDR3 protein: CASSDTSVGGNTIYF

V gene: TRBV20-1
clone size: -
J gene: TRBJ1-1
D gene: TRBD1
CDR3 DNA: TGCAGTGCTAGTAACAGGGGAGGTGAAGCTTTCTTT
CDR3 protein: CSASNRGGEAFF

V gene: TRBV19
clone size: -
J gene: TRBJ2-2
D gene: TRBD2
CDR3 DNA: TGTGCCAGCACACCCGGTACGGGACTAGCGAACACCGGGGAGCTGTTTTTT
CDR3 protein: CASTPGTGLANTGELFF

V gene: TRBV7-2
clone size: -
J gene: TRBJ2-1
D gene: -
CDR3 DNA: TGTGCCAGCAGCTTGTTTGGGCTAAGCTCCTACAATGAGCAGTTCTTC
CDR3 protein: CASSLFGLSSYNEQFF

V gene: TRBV11-2
clone size: -
J gene: TRBJ1-6
D gene: TRBD1
CDR3 DNA: TGTGCCAGCATGGGACAGAGGAATTCACCCCTCCACTTT
CDR3 protein: CASMGQRNSPLHF